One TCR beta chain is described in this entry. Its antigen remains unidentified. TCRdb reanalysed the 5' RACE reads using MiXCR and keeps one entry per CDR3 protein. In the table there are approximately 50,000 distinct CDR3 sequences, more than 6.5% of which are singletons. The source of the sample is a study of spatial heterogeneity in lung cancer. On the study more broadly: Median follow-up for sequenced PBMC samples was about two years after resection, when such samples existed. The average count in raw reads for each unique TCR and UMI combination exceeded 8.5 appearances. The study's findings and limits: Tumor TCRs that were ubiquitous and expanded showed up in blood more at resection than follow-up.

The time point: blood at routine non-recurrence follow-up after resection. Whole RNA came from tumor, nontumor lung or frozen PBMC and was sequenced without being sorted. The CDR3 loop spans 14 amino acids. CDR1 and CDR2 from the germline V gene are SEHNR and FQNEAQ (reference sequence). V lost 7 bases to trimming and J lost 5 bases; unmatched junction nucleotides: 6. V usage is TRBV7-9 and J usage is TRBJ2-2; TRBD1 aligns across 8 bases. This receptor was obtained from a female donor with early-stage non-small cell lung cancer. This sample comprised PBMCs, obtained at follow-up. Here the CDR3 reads CASNQGAGTGELFF. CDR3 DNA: TGTGCCAGCAACCAGGGGGCAGGTACCGGGGAGCTGTTTTTT. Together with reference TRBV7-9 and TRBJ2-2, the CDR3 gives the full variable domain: DTGVSQNPRHKITKRGQNVTFRCDPISEHNRLYWYRQTLGQGPEFLTYFQNEAQLEKSRLLSDRFSAERPKGSFSTLEIQRTEQGDSAMYLCASNQGAGTGELFFGEGSRLTVL.